This T cell receptor beta chain was sequenced during a study of cytomegalovirus exposure and HLA in healthy donors. PCR primers comprised 60 Vbeta and 13 Jbeta primers. TCRdb keeps only in-frame clones here, not all; method: immunoSEQ multiplex PCR. This repertoire includes approximately 100,000 clones. Study-level findings and limits: Confirmation in vitro established that a few CMV-associated chains were specific for CMV antigens.

Of note for this clone: Its antigen is not known.

The germline V gene has CDR1 SGHTA and CDR2 FQGNSA. V lost 5 bases and J lost 4, with 11 bases in between. This CDR3 is built from 13 residues. This chain connects TRBV7-2 to TRBJ2-5, with a possible D match to TRBD1 (5 bases). The sequence was obtained from a man aged 45-60 years in good health and CMV-seronegative. The source material was PBMCs. As DNA, the CDR3 is TGTGCCAGCAGCAGGGGTTTGGGAGAGACCCAGTACTTC. This translates into CASSRGLGETQYF.